This TCR beta chain was recovered during a study of hypomethylating agent response in myelodysplastic syndrome. General observations from the study: Possible novel MDS antigen recognition by shared GLIPH2 clusters needs experimental validation.

Sequencing used immunoSEQ multiplex PCR; TCRdb keeps in-frame clones, though not all of them. The sample contains about 4,900 clones, 70% to 90% of which appear only once. The CDR3 runs 14 residues. Trimming took 5 bases from V and 2 from J; bases not matched to a gene: 6. From germline, CDR1 is SEHNR and CDR2 FQNEAQ (reference sequence). On this clone: Its specificity is unknown.

The chain employs TRBV7-9 and TRBJ2-7; 7 nucleotides agree with TRBD1. This clonotype was sampled from a human donor with myelodysplastic syndrome. The specimen comprised bone marrow, sampled before or after starting hypomethylating agent treatment for myelodysplastic syndrome (not recorded which). CDR3 nucleotide sequence: TGTGCCAGCAGCGGAAGGGACAGCCCCTACGAGCAGTACTTC. Translated, it gives CASSGRDSPYEQYF.